Listed below are T cell receptor beta chains from one sample, sequenced in a study of blood T cell repertoires in COVID-19. The assay was immunoSEQ multiplex PCR, and TCRdb's table has in-frame clones only and misses some. The table includes tens of thousands of clones, roughly 89% detected once. The sample comprised peripheral blood. The receptor set was obtained from a man in his sixties with active COVID-19. Both conserved end residues are part of each CDR3. The D gene is left open where the match is weak. Not all rows give a size; the values are once, few, many and, for expanded clones, a class.

J gene: TRBJ2-7
clone size: NA
V gene: TRBV2
D gene: TRBD1
CDR3 length: 15
CDR3 DNA: TGTGCCAGCAGTGGGGTGGGGACAGGGGACTACGAGCAGTACTTC
CDR3 protein: CASSGVGTGDYEQYF

J gene: TRBJ1-1
clone size: NA
V gene: TRBV5-8
D gene: TRBD1
CDR3 length: 15
CDR3 DNA: TGTGCCAGCAGCTTCCGGGACAGGCACTACCCTGAAGCTTTCTTT
CDR3 protein: CASSFRDRHYPEAFF

J gene: TRBJ2-3
clone size: NA
V gene: TRBV10-3
D gene: NA
CDR3 length: 14
CDR3 DNA: TGTGCCATCAGTGTTGGGACTAGCACAGATACGCAGTATTTT
CDR3 protein: CAISVGTSTDTQYF

J gene: TRBJ2-7
clone size: NA
V gene: TRBV6-4
D gene: NA
CDR3 length: 16
CDR3 DNA: TGTGCCAGCAGTGCCCCGACTAGTTTCCCGCTCCACGAGCAGTACTTC
CDR3 protein: CASSAPTSFPLHEQYF

J gene: TRBJ1-6
clone size: NA
V gene: TRBV3-1/TRBV3-2
D gene: TRBD1
CDR3 length: 14
CDR3 DNA: TGTGCCAGCAGCCCCGGGACAGACAATTCACCCCTCCACTTT
CDR3 protein: CASSPGTDNSPLHF

J gene: TRBJ1-5
clone size: NA
V gene: TRBV5-5
D gene: NA
CDR3 length: 13
CDR3 DNA: TGTGCCAGCAGCTTATATAGCAATCAGCCCCAGCATTTT
CDR3 protein: CASSLYSNQPQHF

J gene: TRBJ1-1
clone size: NA
V gene: TRBV24-1
D gene: TRBD1
CDR3 length: 15
CDR3 DNA: TGTGCCACCAGTGATCCCAATACAGGGGACACTGAAGCTTTCTTT
CDR3 protein: CATSDPNTGDTEAFF

J gene: TRBJ1-3
clone size: NA
V gene: TRBV6-2/TRBV6-3
D gene: TRBD1
CDR3 length: 15
CDR3 DNA: TGTGCCAGCAGTTACGACAGGGCCTCTGGAAACACCATATATTTT
CDR3 protein: CASSYDRASGNTIYF

J gene: TRBJ2-3
clone size: NA
V gene: TRBV4-2
D gene: TRBD2
CDR3 length: 15
CDR3 DNA: TGTGCCAGCAGCCAAGCGGGAGGGGACGCAGATACGCAGTATTTT
CDR3 protein: CASSQAGGDADTQYF

J gene: TRBJ2-1
clone size: NA
V gene: TRBV30
D gene: TRBD2
CDR3 length: 14
CDR3 DNA: TGTGCCCTAGGCCTAGCGGTTTACTACAATGAGCAGTTCTTC
CDR3 protein: CALGLAVYYNEQFF

J gene: TRBJ1-2
clone size: NA
V gene: TRBV4-2
D gene: TRBD1
CDR3 length: 14
CDR3 DNA: TGTGCCAGCAGCCAAGATATCCCGGGACAGCTTAGAACCTTC
CDR3 protein: CASSQDIPGQLRTF

J gene: TRBJ2-1
clone size: NA
V gene: TRBV27
D gene: TRBD2
CDR3 length: 22
CDR3 DNA: TGTGCCAGCAGTTTATGGTACAGATCCGGGACTAGCGGGAGAATTTCCTACAATGAGCAGTTCTTC
CDR3 protein: CASSLWYRSGTSGRISYNEQFF

J gene: TRBJ2-5
clone size: NA
V gene: TRBV7-8
D gene: TRBD2
CDR3 length: 16
CDR3 DNA: TGTGCCAGCACCGGACTTGGACTAGCGGGACAAGAGACCCAGTACTTC
CDR3 protein: CASTGLGLAGQETQYF

J gene: TRBJ1-2
clone size: NA
V gene: TRBV29-1
D gene: TRBD1
CDR3 length: 13
CDR3 DNA: TGCAGCGTTCGGACAGGGGTCACCCTTGGCTACACCTTC
CDR3 protein: CSVRTGVTLGYTF

J gene: TRBJ2-1
clone size: NA
V gene: TRBV9
D gene: TRBD2
CDR3 length: 15
CDR3 DNA: TGTGCCAGCAGCGTAGTGGGTAGCGGGATGAATGAGCAGTTCTTC
CDR3 protein: CASSVVGSGMNEQFF

J gene: TRBJ1-1
clone size: NA
V gene: TRBV6-5
D gene: NA
CDR3 length: 15
CDR3 DNA: TGTGCCAGTCATTATTGGAGGGAACCGAACACTGAAGCTTTCTTT
CDR3 protein: CASHYWREPNTEAFF

J gene: TRBJ2-7
clone size: NA
V gene: TRBV7-2
D gene: TRBD2
CDR3 length: 16
CDR3 DNA: TGTGCCAGCAGCTTAGTCAGCGGGGATACCTCCTACGAGCAGTACTTC
CDR3 protein: CASSLVSGDTSYEQYF

J gene: TRBJ2-7
clone size: NA
V gene: TRBV9
D gene: NA
CDR3 length: 14
CDR3 DNA: TGTGCCAGCAGCCCCGGAGGGCCTTCCTACGAGCAGTACTTC
CDR3 protein: CASSPGGPSYEQYF

J gene: TRBJ2-2
clone size: NA
V gene: TRBV6-5
D gene: NA
CDR3 length: 15
CDR3 DNA: TGTGCCAGCAGGCCCGGGTGGCGGGACACCGGGGAGCTGTTTTTT
CDR3 protein: CASRPGWRDTGELFF

J gene: TRBJ1-1
clone size: NA
V gene: TRBV5-4
D gene: NA
CDR3 length: 13
CDR3 DNA: TGTGCCAGCAGCTTGAGTCAGGGGAGAGAAGCTTTCTTT
CDR3 protein: CASSLSQGREAFF

J gene: TRBJ2-3
clone size: NA
V gene: TRBV5-4
D gene: NA
CDR3 length: 15
CDR3 DNA: TGTGCCAGCAGCCTGTCGGGGTCAAGCACAGATACGCAGTATTTT
CDR3 protein: CASSLSGSSTDTQYF

J gene: TRBJ2-5
clone size: NA
V gene: TRBV7-7
D gene: TRBD2
CDR3 length: 16
CDR3 DNA: TGTGCCAGCAGCTCGCTAGCGGGAGGCTTCCAAGAGACCCAGTACTTC
CDR3 protein: CASSSLAGGFQETQYF

J gene: TRBJ1-2
clone size: NA
V gene: TRBV19
D gene: NA
CDR3 length: 14
CDR3 DNA: TGTGCCAGTAGTATTGGTTTCGGCGGGGGCAGCTACACCTTC
CDR3 protein: CASSIGFGGGSYTF

J gene: TRBJ2-2
clone size: NA
V gene: TRBV20-1
D gene: NA
CDR3 length: 14
CDR3 DNA: TGCAGTGCTAGTCTCGGGTCTGACACCGGGGAGCTGTTTTTT
CDR3 protein: CSASLGSDTGELFF

J gene: TRBJ2-5
clone size: NA
V gene: TRBV9
D gene: TRBD1
CDR3 length: 16
CDR3 DNA: TGTGCCAGCAGCGGACGACCGGGACAGGGGAAAGAGACCCAGTACTTC
CDR3 protein: CASSGRPGQGKETQYF

J gene: TRBJ2-7
clone size: NA
V gene: TRBV7-2
D gene: NA
CDR3 length: 13
CDR3 DNA: TGTGCCAGCAGCTTAGTCCCTACCTACGAGCAGTACTTC
CDR3 protein: CASSLVPTYEQYF

J gene: TRBJ1-4
clone size: few
V gene: TRBV11-3
D gene: TRBD1
CDR3 length: 15
CDR3 DNA: TGTGCCAGCAGCATGACAGGGGGCGCTAATGAAAAACTGTTTTTT
CDR3 protein: CASSMTGGANEKLFF

J gene: TRBJ2-7
clone size: NA
V gene: TRBV4-3
D gene: NA
CDR3 length: 15
CDR3 DNA: TGCGCCAGCAGCCAAGGGAGCGCCGGTCCCTACGAGCAGTACTTC
CDR3 protein: CASSQGSAGPYEQYF

J gene: TRBJ2-5
clone size: NA
V gene: TRBV24-1
D gene: NA
CDR3 length: 16
CDR3 DNA: TGTGCCACCAGTGATTTTGTCAGGGGAGCAGGGGAGACCCAGTACTTC
CDR3 protein: CATSDFVRGAGETQYF

J gene: TRBJ2-2
clone size: NA
V gene: TRBV5-1
D gene: NA
CDR3 length: 14
CDR3 DNA: TGCGCCAGCAGCTTGACCAGTTACACCGGGGAGCTGTTTTTT
CDR3 protein: CASSLTSYTGELFF

J gene: TRBJ2-5
clone size: NA
V gene: TRBV28
D gene: NA
CDR3 length: 14
CDR3 DNA: TGTGCCAGCAGCCCAGGAGGGGGCCGCGGGACCCAGTACTTC
CDR3 protein: CASSPGGGRGTQYF

J gene: TRBJ2-7
clone size: few
V gene: TRBV3-1/TRBV3-2
D gene: NA
CDR3 length: 12
CDR3 DNA: TGTGCCAGCAGCCAGGGGGGCTACGAGCAGTACTTC
CDR3 protein: CASSQGGYEQYF

J gene: TRBJ1-5
clone size: NA
V gene: TRBV19
D gene: NA
CDR3 length: 16
CDR3 DNA: TGTGCCAGTAGTAACCAGGGACTGTTTAGCAATCAGCCCCAGCATTTT
CDR3 protein: CASSNQGLFSNQPQHF